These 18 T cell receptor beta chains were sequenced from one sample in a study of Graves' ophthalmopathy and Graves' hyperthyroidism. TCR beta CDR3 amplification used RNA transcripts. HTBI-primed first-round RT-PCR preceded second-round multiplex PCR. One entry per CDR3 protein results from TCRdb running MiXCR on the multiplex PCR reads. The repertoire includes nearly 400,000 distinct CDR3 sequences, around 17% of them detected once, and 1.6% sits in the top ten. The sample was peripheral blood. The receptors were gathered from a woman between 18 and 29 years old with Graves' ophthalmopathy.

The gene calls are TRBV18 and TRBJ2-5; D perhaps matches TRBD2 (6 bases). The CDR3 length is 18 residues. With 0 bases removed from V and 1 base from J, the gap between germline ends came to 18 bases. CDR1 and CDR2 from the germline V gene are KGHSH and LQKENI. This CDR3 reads CASSPPRGRLTGQETQYF. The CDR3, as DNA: TGTGCCAGCTCACCACCCCGGGGGAGACTTACCGGCCAAGAGACCCAGTACTTC.

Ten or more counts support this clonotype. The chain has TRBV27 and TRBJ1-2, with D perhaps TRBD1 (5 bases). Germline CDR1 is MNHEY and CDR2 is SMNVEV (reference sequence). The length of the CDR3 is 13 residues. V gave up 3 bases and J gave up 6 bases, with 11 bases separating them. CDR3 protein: CASSLRGGNGYTF. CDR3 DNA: TGTGCCAGCAGTTTGCGGGGCGGCAATGGCTACACCTTC.

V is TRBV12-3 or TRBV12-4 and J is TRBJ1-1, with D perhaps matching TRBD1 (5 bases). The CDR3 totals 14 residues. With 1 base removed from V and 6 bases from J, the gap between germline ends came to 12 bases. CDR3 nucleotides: TGTGCCAGCAGTTTAGTGGGGGGAATAGCTGAAGCTTTCTTT. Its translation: CASSLVGGIAEAFF.

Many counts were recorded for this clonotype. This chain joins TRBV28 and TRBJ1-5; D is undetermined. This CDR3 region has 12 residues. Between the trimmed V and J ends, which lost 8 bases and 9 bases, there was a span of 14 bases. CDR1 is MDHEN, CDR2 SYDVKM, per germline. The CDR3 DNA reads TGTGCCAGCCAACAGAGACATCCGCCCCAGCATTTT. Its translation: CASQQRHPPQHF.

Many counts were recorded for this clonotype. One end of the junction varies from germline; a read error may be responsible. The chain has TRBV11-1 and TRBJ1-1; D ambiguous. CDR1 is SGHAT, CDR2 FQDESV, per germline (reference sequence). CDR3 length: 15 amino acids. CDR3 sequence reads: CAGSWGGNLGTEAFF. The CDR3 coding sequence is TGTGCCGGCAGCTGGGGAGGGAATTTGGGCACTGAAGCTTTCTTT.

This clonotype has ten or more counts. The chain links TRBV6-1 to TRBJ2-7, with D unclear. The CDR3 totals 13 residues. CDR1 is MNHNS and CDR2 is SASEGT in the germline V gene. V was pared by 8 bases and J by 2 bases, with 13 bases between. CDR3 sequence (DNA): TGTGCCAGCGGCACAACGACTCCCTACGAGCAGTACTTC. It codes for CASGTTTPYEQYF.

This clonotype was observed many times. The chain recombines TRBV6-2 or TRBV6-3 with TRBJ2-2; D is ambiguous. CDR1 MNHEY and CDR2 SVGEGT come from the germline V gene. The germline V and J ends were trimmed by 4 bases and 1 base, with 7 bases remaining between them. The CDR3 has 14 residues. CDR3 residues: CASSWLGNTGELFF. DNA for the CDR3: TGTGCCAGCAGTTGGCTCGGGAACACCGGGGAGCTGTTTTTT.

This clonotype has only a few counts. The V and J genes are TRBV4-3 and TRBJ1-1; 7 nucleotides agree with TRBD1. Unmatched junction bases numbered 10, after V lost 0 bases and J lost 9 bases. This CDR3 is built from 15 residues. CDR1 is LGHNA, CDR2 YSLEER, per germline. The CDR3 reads CASSQDLDRERKAFF. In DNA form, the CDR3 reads TGCGCCAGCAGCCAAGATCTCGACAGGGAACGCAAAGCTTTCTTT.

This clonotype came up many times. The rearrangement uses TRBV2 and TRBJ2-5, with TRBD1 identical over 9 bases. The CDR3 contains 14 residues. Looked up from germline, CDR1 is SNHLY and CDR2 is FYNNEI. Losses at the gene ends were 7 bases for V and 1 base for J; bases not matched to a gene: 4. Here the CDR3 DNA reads TGTGCCAGCAAGACAGGGGGGAGCCAAGAGACCCAGTACTTC. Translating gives CASKTGGSQETQYF.

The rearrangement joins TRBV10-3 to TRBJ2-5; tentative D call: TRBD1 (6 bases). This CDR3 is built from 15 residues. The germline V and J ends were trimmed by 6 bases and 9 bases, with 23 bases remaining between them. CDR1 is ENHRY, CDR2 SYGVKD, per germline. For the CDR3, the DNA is TGTGCCATCAGAGACGGGACATACACAAGTTCGGCCCAGTACTTC. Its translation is CAIRDGTYTSSAQYF.

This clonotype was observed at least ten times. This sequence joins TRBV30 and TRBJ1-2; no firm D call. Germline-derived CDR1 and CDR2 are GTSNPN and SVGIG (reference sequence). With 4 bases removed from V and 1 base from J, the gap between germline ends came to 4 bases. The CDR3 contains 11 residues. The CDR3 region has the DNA TGTGCCTGGAATTTTAACTATGGCTACACCTTC. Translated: CAWNFNYGYTF.

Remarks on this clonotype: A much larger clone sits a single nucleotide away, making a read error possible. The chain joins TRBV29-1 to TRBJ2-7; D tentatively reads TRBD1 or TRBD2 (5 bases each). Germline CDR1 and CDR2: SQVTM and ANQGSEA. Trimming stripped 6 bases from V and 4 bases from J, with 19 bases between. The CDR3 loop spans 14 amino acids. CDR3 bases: TGCAGCGTCCCGACCGGGACCGAGGCGTACGAGCAGTACTTC. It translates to CSVPTGTEAYEQYF.

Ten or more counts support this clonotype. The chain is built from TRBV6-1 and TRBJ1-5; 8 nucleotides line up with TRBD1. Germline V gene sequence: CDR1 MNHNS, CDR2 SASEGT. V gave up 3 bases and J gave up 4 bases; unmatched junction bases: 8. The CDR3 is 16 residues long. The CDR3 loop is CASSDGGQGRNQPQHF. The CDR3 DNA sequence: TGTGCCAGCAGTGATGGAGGACAGGGAAGGAATCAGCCCCAGCATTTT.

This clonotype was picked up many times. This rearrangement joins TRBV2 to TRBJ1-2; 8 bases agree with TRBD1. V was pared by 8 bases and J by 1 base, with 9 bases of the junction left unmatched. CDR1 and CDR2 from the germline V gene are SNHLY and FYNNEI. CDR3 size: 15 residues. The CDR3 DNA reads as TGTGCCAGCCCCGGGACAGGCGACATTAACTATGGCTACACCTTC. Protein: CASPGTGDINYGYTF.

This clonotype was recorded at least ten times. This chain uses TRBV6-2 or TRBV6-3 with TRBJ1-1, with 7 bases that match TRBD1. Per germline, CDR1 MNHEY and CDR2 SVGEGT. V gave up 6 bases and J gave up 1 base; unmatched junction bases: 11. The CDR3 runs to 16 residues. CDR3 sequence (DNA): TGTGCCAGCAGCCCTGACAGGGTTCGGTCGAACACTGAAGCTTTCTTT. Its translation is CASSPDRVRSNTEAFF.

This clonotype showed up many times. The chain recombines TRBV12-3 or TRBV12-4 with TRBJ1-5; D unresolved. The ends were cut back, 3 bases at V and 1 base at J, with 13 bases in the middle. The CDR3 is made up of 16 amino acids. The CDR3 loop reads CASSLELPLSNQPQHF. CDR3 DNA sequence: TGTGCCAGCAGTTTGGAGCTTCCACTCAGCAATCAGCCCCAGCATTTT.

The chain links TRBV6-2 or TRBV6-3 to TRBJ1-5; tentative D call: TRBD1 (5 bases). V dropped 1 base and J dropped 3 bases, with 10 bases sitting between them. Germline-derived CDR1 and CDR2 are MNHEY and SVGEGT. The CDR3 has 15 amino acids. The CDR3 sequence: CASSYFGDYNQPQHF. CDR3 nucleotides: TGTGCCAGCAGTTACTTCGGGGACTACAATCAGCCCCAGCATTTT.

CDR3 DNA sequence: TGCAGTGCTAGTCTACAGGGAGGCCCCTACGAGCAGTACTTC. Protein product: CSASLQGGPYEQYF. The rearrangement uses TRBV20-1 and TRBJ2-7; D may match TRBD1 or TRBD2 (6 bases each). The V gene's germline CDR1 is DFQATT and CDR2 SNEGSKA (reference sequence). V dropped 3 bases and J dropped 2 bases, with 14 bases sitting between them. CDR3 length: 14 amino acids.